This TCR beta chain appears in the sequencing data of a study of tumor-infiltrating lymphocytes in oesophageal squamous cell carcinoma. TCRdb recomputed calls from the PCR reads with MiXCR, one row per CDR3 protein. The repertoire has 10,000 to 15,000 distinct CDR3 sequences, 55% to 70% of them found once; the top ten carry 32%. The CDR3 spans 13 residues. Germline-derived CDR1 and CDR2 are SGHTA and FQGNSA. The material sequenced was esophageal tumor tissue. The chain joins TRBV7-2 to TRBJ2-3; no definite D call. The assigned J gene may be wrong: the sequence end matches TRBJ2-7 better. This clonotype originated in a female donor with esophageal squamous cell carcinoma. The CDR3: CASSLVSSPEQYF. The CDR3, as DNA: TGTGCCAGCAGCTTAGTCTCTTCCCCCGAGCAGTACTTC.